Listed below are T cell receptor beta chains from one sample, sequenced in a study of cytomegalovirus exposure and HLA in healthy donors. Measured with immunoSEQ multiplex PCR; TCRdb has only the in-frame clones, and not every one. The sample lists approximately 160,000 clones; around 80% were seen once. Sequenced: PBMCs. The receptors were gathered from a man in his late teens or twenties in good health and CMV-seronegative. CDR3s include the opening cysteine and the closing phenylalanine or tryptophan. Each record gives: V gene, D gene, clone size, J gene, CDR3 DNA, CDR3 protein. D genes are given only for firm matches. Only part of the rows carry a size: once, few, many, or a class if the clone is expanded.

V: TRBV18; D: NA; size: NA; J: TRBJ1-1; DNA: TGTGCCAGCTCACCCGCAGGGGTAGGAAGCTGGGGGACTGAAGCTTTCTTT; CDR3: CASSPAGVGSWGTEAFF
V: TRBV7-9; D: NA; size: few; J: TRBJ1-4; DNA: TGTGCCAGCAGCTTATTCGTGGACAGACTTAATGAAAAACTGTTTTTT; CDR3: CASSLFVDRLNEKLFF
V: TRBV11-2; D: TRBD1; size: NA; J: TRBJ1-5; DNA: TGTGCCAGCAGCTCGACAGGGGTTGATCAGCCCCAGCATTTT; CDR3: CASSSTGVDQPQHF
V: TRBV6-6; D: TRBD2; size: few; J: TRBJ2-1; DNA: TGTGCCAGCAGCCCTAGACTAGCGGGAGCCCACAATGAGCAGTTCTTC; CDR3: CASSPRLAGAHNEQFF
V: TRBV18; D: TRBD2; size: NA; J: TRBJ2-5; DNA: TGTGCCAGCTCACCCGGACTAGCGCTACAAGAGACCCAGTACTTC; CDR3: CASSPGLALQETQYF
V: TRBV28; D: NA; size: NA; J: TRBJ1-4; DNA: TGTGCCAGCAGTATCCCGTTGAGGGAGGGTGAAAAACTGTTTTTT; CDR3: CASSIPLREGEKLFF
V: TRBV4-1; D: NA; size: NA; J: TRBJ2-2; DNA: TGCGCCAGCAGCCAAGGTCTCGGGGAGCTGTTTTTT; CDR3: CASSQGLGELFF
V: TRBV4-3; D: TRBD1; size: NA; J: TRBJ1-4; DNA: TGCGCCAGCAGCCAAGGACAGGGGGGTGGTGAAAAACTGTTTTTT; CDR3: CASSQGQGGGEKLFF
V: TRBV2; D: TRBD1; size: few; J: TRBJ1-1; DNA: TGTGCCAGCACTTCCCAGGGGGTCATGAACACTGAAGCTTTCTTT; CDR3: CASTSQGVMNTEAFF
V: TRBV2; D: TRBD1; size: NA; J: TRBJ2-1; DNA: TGTGCCAGCATCTTCCATCCGGGACAGGGGGACGATGAGCAGTTCTTC; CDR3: CASIFHPGQGDDEQFF
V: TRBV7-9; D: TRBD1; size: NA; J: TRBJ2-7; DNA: TGTGCCAGCAGCCCGGGACAGGGGGACGTCGCCTACGAGCAGTACTTC; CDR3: CASSPGQGDVAYEQYF
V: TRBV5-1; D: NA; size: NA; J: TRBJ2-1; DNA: TGCGCCAGCAGCTTGGGGGGCAGCTCCAATGAGCAGTTCTTC; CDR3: CASSLGGSSNEQFF
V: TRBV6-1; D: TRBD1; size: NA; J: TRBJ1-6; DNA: TGTGCCAGCAGTGACTGGACAGGTTTTAATTCACCCCTCCACTTT; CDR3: CASSDWTGFNSPLHF
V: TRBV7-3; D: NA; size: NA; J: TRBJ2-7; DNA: TGTGCCAGCAGCCCGGCCCTCGACAGCGAGCAGTACTTC; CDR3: CASSPALDSEQYF
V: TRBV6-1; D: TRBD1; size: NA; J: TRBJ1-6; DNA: TGTGCCAGCAGACGGGACAGGGATTTGACACCCCTCCACTTT; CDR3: CASRRDRDLTPLHF
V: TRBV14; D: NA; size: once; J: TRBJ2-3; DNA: TGTGCCAGCAGCCAAGATCATGCGTCTTCGGATACGCAGTATTTT; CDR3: CASSQDHASSDTQYF
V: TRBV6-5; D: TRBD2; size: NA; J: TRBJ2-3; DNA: TGTGCCAGCAGTTCGCAGACTAGCGGGAGGACAGATACGCAGTATTTT; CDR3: CASSSQTSGRTDTQYF
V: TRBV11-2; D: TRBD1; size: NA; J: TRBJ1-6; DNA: TGTGCCAGCAGCCATCGGCGGACAGGGGCTAATTCACCCCTCCACTTT; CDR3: CASSHRRTGANSPLHF
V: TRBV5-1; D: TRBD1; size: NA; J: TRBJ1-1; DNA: TGCGCCAGCAGGAGATACACAGGGGGCAGGACTGAAGCTTTCTTT; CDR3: CASRRYTGGRTEAFF
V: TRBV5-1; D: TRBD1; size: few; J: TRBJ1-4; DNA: TGCGCCAGCAGCGGGACAGATAATGAAAAACTGTTTTTT; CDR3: CASSGTDNEKLFF
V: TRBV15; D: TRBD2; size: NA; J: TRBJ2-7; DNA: TGTGCCACCAGCAGAGACCTAGCGGGCGAGCAGTACTTC; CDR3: CATSRDLAGEQYF
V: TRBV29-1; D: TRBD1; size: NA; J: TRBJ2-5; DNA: TGCAGCGGCCGGGACAGCTTCCAAGAGACCCAGTACTTC; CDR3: CSGRDSFQETQYF
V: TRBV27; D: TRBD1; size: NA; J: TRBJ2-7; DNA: TGTGCCAGCAGTCCTATTGACAGGGACTACGAGCAGTACTTC; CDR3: CASSPIDRDYEQYF
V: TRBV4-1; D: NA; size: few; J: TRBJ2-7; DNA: TGCGCCAGCAGCCAAGATGCAGGGAGGTCTTACGAGCAGTACTTC; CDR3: CASSQDAGRSYEQYF
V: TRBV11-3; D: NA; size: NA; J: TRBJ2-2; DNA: TGTGCCAGCAGCTTAGATGGCACGACCGGGGAGCTGTTTTTT; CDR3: CASSLDGTTGELFF
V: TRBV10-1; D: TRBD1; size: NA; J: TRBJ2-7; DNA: TGCGCCAGCAGTAGGGACAGGGGAGTATCGAACGAGCAGTACTTC; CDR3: CASSRDRGVSNEQYF
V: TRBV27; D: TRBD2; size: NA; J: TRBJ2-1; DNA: TGTGCCAGCACTCGCGGGGGGTTCGATGAGCAGTTCTTC; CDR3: CASTRGGFDEQFF